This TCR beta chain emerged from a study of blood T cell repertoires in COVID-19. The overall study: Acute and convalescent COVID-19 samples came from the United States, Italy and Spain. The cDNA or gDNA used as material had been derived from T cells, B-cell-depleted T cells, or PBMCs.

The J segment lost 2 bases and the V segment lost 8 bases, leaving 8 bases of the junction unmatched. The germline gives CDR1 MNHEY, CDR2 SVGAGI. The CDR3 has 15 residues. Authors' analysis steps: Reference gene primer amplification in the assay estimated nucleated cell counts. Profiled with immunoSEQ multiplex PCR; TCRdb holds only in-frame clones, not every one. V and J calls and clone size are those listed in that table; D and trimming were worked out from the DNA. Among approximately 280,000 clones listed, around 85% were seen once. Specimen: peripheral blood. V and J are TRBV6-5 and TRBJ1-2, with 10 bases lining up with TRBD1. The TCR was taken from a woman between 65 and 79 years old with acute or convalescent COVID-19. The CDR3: CASGDRGSINYGYTF. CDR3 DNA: TGTGCCAGCGGGGACAGGGGCTCAATAAACTATGGCTACACCTTC.